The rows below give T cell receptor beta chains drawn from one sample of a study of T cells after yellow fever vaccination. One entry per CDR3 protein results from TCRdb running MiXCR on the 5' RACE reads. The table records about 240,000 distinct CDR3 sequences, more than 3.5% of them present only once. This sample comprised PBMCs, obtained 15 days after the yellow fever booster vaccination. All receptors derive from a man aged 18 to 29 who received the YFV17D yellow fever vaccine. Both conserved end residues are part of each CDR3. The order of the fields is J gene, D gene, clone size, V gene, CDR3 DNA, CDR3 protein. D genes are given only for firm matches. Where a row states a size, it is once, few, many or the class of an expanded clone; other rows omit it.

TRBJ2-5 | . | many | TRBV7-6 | TGTGCCAGCAGCTTAGCCTGGGGGGGGCCCAGGATCCAGTACTTC | CASSLAWGGPRIQYF
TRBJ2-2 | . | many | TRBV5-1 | TGCGCCAGCAGCCCCCTCGGAGGGTTTGGGACCGGGGAGCTGTTTTTT | CASSPLGGFGTGELFF
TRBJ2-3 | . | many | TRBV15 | TGTGCCACCAGCCCGGGATCCCCCACAGATACGCAGTATTTT | CATSPGSPTDTQYF
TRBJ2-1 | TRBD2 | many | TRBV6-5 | TGTGCCAGCATGGGCGGGGGAGACCACAATGAGCAGTTCTTC | CASMGGGDHNEQFF
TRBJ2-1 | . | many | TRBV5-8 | TGTGCCAGCAGCCCCTTCCGGGGGAGCTCCTACAATGAGCAGTTCTTC | CASSPFRGSSYNEQFF
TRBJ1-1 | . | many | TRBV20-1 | TGCACGACTGGGAGGGACACTGAAGCTTTCTTT | CTTGRDTEAFF
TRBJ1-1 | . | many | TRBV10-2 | TGCGCCAGCAGTGCACAAAACACTGAAGCTTTCTTT | CASSAQNTEAFF
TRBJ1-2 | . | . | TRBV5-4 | TGTGCCAGCAGCTTGGACCCTACCGATAGAAATGGCTACACCTTC | CASSLDPTDRNGYTF
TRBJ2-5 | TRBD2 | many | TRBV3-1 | TGTGCCAGCAGCCCCCGGTGGGGTAGCTATGCGGGGGGACAAGAGACCCAGTACTTC | CASSPRWGSYAGGQETQYF
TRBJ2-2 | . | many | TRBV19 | TGTGCCAGTACTCCCAGGGGACAGAACACCGGGGAGCTGTTTTTT | CASTPRGQNTGELFF
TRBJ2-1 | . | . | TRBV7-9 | TGTGCCAGCAGCTTCTTACTAGCATGGCAGTTCTTC | CASSFLLAWQFF
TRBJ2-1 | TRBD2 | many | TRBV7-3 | TGTGCCAGCAGCCCGCGACTAGCGGGGGCCAATGAGCAGTTCTTC | CASSPRLAGANEQFF
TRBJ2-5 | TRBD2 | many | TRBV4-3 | TGCGCCAGCAGCCAAGAATCCCCCTTAGCGGGGAGGGAGACCCAGTACTTC | CASSQESPLAGRETQYF
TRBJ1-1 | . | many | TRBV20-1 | TGCAGTGCTAGAGTCGGGGGCGCCAACACTGAAGCTTTCTTT | CSARVGGANTEAFF
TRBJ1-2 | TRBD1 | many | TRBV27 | TGTGCCAGCAGTTCGCGGACAGGGAACTATGGCTACACCTTC | CASSSRTGNYGYTF
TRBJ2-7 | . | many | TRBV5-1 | TGCGCCAGCAGCTATCAAAGCTCCTACGAGCAGTACTTC | CASSYQSSYEQYF
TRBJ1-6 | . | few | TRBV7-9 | TGTGCCAGCAACAGAGGGGGTGGACCCCTCCACTTT | CASNRGGGPLHF
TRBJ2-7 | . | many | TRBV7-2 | TGTGCCAGCAGCTTCGGTTCGCAGGGCCCCTACGAGCAGTACTTC | CASSFGSQGPYEQYF
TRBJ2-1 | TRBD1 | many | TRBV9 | TGTGCCAGCAGCGTAGGTCCCGGGACAGGGAGGGGCAATGAGCAGTTCTTC | CASSVGPGTGRGNEQFF
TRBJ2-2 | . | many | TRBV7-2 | TGTGCCAGCAGCTTAAGGCCAGTAAACACCGGGGAGCTGTTTTTT | CASSLRPVNTGELFF
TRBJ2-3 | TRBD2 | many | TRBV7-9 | TGTGCCAGCAGCGTCCCGCTAGCGGGGGGGCCAGATACGCAGTATTTT | CASSVPLAGGPDTQYF
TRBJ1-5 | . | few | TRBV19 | TGTGCCAGTAGTATAGTACCTGTAGCCCAGCATTTT | CASSIVPVAQHF
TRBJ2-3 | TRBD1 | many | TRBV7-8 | TGTGCCAGCAGCTTAGTAACAGGGGGCACAGATACGCAGTATTTT | CASSLVTGGTDTQYF
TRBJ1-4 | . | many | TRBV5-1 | TGCGCCAGCAGCCCCCTAGGTGTGGCGAATGAAAAACTGTTTTTT | CASSPLGVANEKLFF
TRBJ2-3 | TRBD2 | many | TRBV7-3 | TGTGCCAGCAGCCCTATAGCGGGGGCGGGAGATACGCAGTATTTT | CASSPIAGAGDTQYF
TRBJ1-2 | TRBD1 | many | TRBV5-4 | TGTGCCAGCAGCTTACGACAGGGCACCTATGGCTACACCTTC | CASSLRQGTYGYTF
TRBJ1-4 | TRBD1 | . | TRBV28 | TGTGCCATCAGGGGGGCTAATGAAAAACTGTTTTTT | CAIRGANEKLFF
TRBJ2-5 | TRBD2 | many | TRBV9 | TGTGCCAGCAGCGTAGGATACGGAATTGGGACTAGCGGGGGAGAGACCCAGTACTTC | CASSVGYGIGTSGGETQYF